The rows below give T cell receptor beta chains drawn from one sample of a study of blood T cell repertoires in COVID-19. Only in-frame clones appear in the TCRdb table, and some are missing; sequencing was by immunoSEQ multiplex PCR. The data show about 200,000 clones, around 84% seen once. Sequenced: peripheral blood. The receptors were gathered from an elderly man with acute or convalescent COVID-19. Both conserved end residues are part of each CDR3. The order of the fields is D gene, V gene, clone size, J gene, CDR3 protein, CDR3 DNA. A D gene is named only where the DNA matches it firmly. Clone size, where shown, is once, few, many, or a class for clones that have expanded.

D gene: TRBD1
V gene: TRBV18
clone size: once
J gene: TRBJ2-7
CDR3 protein: CASSRTGSSYEQYF
CDR3 DNA: TGTGCCAGCTCCCGGACAGGGAGCTCCTACGAGCAGTACTTC

D gene: -
V gene: TRBV27
clone size: -
J gene: TRBJ1-5
CDR3 protein: CASSSRGLNNQPQHF
CDR3 DNA: TGTGCCAGCAGTTCTCGGGGACTGAACAATCAGCCCCAGCATTTT

D gene: TRBD2
V gene: TRBV29-1
clone size: many
J gene: TRBJ2-1
CDR3 protein: CSVVAGVSEQFF
CDR3 DNA: TGCAGCGTGGTAGCGGGAGTTAGTGAGCAGTTCTTC

D gene: TRBD2
V gene: TRBV16
clone size: few
J gene: TRBJ2-1
CDR3 protein: CASSQASGRAYNEQFF
CDR3 DNA: TGTGCCAGCAGCCAAGCCAGCGGGAGGGCCTACAATGAGCAGTTCTTC

D gene: TRBD1
V gene: TRBV19
clone size: -
J gene: TRBJ1-2
CDR3 protein: CASSKAEQGRYGYTF
CDR3 DNA: TGTGCCAGTAGTAAGGCGGAACAGGGGAGGTATGGCTACACCTTC

D gene: -
V gene: TRBV7-9
clone size: -
J gene: TRBJ1-6
CDR3 protein: CASSPDRDQLYNSPLHF
CDR3 DNA: TGTGCCAGCAGCCCGGACAGAGACCAATTGTATAATTCACCCCTCCACTTT

D gene: TRBD1
V gene: TRBV7-8
clone size: once
J gene: TRBJ1-5
CDR3 protein: CASSLKWTDRSNQPQHF
CDR3 DNA: TGTGCCAGCAGCTTAAAGTGGACGGACAGGAGCAATCAGCCCCAGCATTTT

D gene: TRBD1
V gene: TRBV5-1
clone size: -
J gene: TRBJ2-1
CDR3 protein: CASSFGQVGGEQFF
CDR3 DNA: TGCGCCAGCAGCTTTGGACAGGTAGGCGGTGAGCAGTTCTTC

D gene: TRBD2
V gene: TRBV19
clone size: few
J gene: TRBJ2-1
CDR3 protein: CASTSAGTRINNEQFF
CDR3 DNA: TGTGCCAGTACCTCCGCCGGGACTAGAATTAACAATGAGCAGTTCTTC

D gene: -
V gene: TRBV7-8
clone size: once
J gene: TRBJ2-7
CDR3 protein: CASSFVDGGYEQYF
CDR3 DNA: TGTGCCAGCAGCTTCGTGGACGGGGGCTACGAGCAGTACTTC

D gene: TRBD1
V gene: TRBV27
clone size: -
J gene: TRBJ2-2
CDR3 protein: CASSLEDRGTGELFF
CDR3 DNA: TGTGCCAGCAGTCTGGAGGACAGGGGCACTGGGGAGCTGTTTTTT

D gene: TRBD2
V gene: TRBV4-3
clone size: -
J gene: TRBJ2-5
CDR3 protein: CASSHELAGGETQYF
CDR3 DNA: TGCGCCAGCAGCCACGAACTAGCGGGAGGAGAGACCCAGTACTTC

D gene: TRBD1
V gene: TRBV27
clone size: once
J gene: TRBJ2-7
CDR3 protein: CASSSPGQGANEQYF
CDR3 DNA: TGTGCCAGCAGTTCCCCCGGACAGGGGGCCAACGAGCAGTACTTC

D gene: TRBD2
V gene: TRBV30
clone size: -
J gene: TRBJ2-7
CDR3 protein: CAWTYGLAEQYF
CDR3 DNA: TGTGCCTGGACTTACGGACTAGCCGAGCAGTACTTC

D gene: -
V gene: TRBV18
clone size: -
J gene: TRBJ1-1
CDR3 protein: CASSPRATDTEAFF
CDR3 DNA: TGTGCCAGCTCACCACGCGCGACAGACACTGAAGCTTTCTTT

D gene: TRBD1
V gene: TRBV19
clone size: once
J gene: TRBJ1-5
CDR3 protein: CASHNRGLRNQPQHF
CDR3 DNA: TGTGCCAGTCACAACAGGGGGCTGCGCAATCAGCCCCAGCATTTT

D gene: -
V gene: TRBV7-2
clone size: once
J gene: TRBJ1-2
CDR3 protein: CASSLSRYGYTF
CDR3 DNA: TGTGCCAGCAGCTTATCCCGTTATGGCTACACCTTC

D gene: -
V gene: TRBV3-1/TRBV3-2
clone size: -
J gene: TRBJ1-2
CDR3 protein: CASSQERRAGRGYTF
CDR3 DNA: TGTGCCAGCAGCCAAGAGCGAAGGGCAGGGAGGGGCTACACCTTC

D gene: TRBD1
V gene: TRBV6-1
clone size: -
J gene: TRBJ1-6
CDR3 protein: CASSAGQGVNNSPLHF
CDR3 DNA: TGTGCCAGCAGTGCCGGACAGGGGGTAAATAATTCACCCCTCCACTTT

D gene: TRBD2
V gene: TRBV4-1
clone size: -
J gene: TRBJ2-1
CDR3 protein: CASSQELAGNYNEQFF
CDR3 DNA: TGCGCCAGCAGCCAAGAACTAGCGGGGAACTACAATGAGCAGTTCTTC

D gene: -
V gene: TRBV5-8
clone size: -
J gene: TRBJ1-2
CDR3 protein: CASSLTGLQGGYTF
CDR3 DNA: TGTGCCAGCAGCTTAACAGGGTTGCAAGGTGGCTACACCTTC

D gene: -
V gene: TRBV5-3
clone size: -
J gene: TRBJ2-7
CDR3 protein: CARIAGIGEQYF
CDR3 DNA: TGTGCCAGAATCGCGGGAATAGGGGAGCAGTACTTC

D gene: -
V gene: TRBV29-1
clone size: -
J gene: TRBJ1-2
CDR3 protein: CSVEGGGRGGYTF
CDR3 DNA: TGCAGCGTTGAAGGGGGGGGCCGAGGAGGCTACACCTTC

D gene: TRBD1
V gene: TRBV24-1
clone size: -
J gene: TRBJ1-2
CDR3 protein: CATSDRGQGSGYTF
CDR3 DNA: TGTGCCACCAGTGATAGGGGACAGGGAAGTGGCTACACCTTC

D gene: -
V gene: TRBV5-5
clone size: -
J gene: TRBJ1-1
CDR3 protein: CASSWERAEAFF
CDR3 DNA: TGTGCCAGCAGCTGGGAGCGGGCTGAAGCTTTCTTT

D gene: TRBD1
V gene: TRBV7-9
clone size: -
J gene: TRBJ1-1
CDR3 protein: CASIEGAMNTEAFF
CDR3 DNA: TGTGCCAGCATTGAGGGGGCGATGAACACTGAAGCTTTCTTT

D gene: TRBD1
V gene: TRBV24-1
clone size: few
J gene: TRBJ2-4
CDR3 protein: CATSDRRTGGGKNIQYF
CDR3 DNA: TGTGCCACCAGTGATAGGAGGACAGGGGGCGGCAAAAACATTCAGTACTTC

D gene: TRBD1
V gene: TRBV19
clone size: -
J gene: TRBJ1-5
CDR3 protein: CASDRAVNQPQHF
CDR3 DNA: TGTGCCAGTGACAGGGCAGTCAATCAGCCCCAGCATTTT

D gene: -
V gene: TRBV6-5
clone size: -
J gene: TRBJ2-1
CDR3 protein: CASSYSDGLQSNEQFF
CDR3 DNA: TGTGCCAGCAGTTACTCGGACGGACTGCAGAGTAATGAGCAGTTCTTC

D gene: TRBD1
V gene: TRBV7-9
clone size: -
J gene: TRBJ1-2
CDR3 protein: CASSQGAVGYTF
CDR3 DNA: TGTGCCAGCAGCCAGGGGGCCGTTGGCTACACCTTC

D gene: -
V gene: TRBV28
clone size: -
J gene: TRBJ2-3
CDR3 protein: CASSLGRQSQYF
CDR3 DNA: TGTGCCAGCAGTTTGGGCAGGCAGTCGCAGTATTTT

D gene: TRBD2
V gene: TRBV10-3
clone size: -
J gene: TRBJ2-3
CDR3 protein: CAITKRERPDTQYF
CDR3 DNA: TGTGCCATCACTAAGCGGGAAAGACCAGATACGCAGTATTTT

D gene: -
V gene: TRBV7-9
clone size: -
J gene: TRBJ2-7
CDR3 protein: CASSLGDMREQYF
CDR3 DNA: TGTGCCAGCAGCTTGGGGGACATGCGCGAGCAGTACTTC

D gene: TRBD1
V gene: TRBV19
clone size: -
J gene: TRBJ2-2
CDR3 protein: CASTRTGSETGELFF
CDR3 DNA: TGTGCCAGTACCCGGACAGGGTCGGAAACCGGGGAGCTGTTTTTT

D gene: -
V gene: TRBV2
clone size: -
J gene: TRBJ1-3
CDR3 protein: CASSEIGFSGNTIYF
CDR3 DNA: TGTGCCAGCAGTGAAATCGGGTTCTCAGGAAACACCATATATTTT

D gene: TRBD1
V gene: TRBV4-1
clone size: few
J gene: TRBJ1-3
CDR3 protein: CASSPRKENRGNGNTIYF
CDR3 DNA: TGCGCCAGCAGCCCCCGAAAAGAAAACAGGGGAAACGGAAACACCATATATTTT

D gene: TRBD2
V gene: TRBV5-4
clone size: -
J gene: TRBJ2-1
CDR3 protein: CASSLGAGGYNEQFF
CDR3 DNA: TGTGCCAGCAGCTTGGGGGCGGGAGGGTACAATGAGCAGTTCTTC

D gene: -
V gene: TRBV15
clone size: -
J gene: TRBJ2-7
CDR3 protein: CATSRVGNSYEQYF
CDR3 DNA: TGTGCCACCAGCAGAGTTGGCAACTCCTACGAGCAGTACTTC

D gene: TRBD1
V gene: TRBV27
clone size: -
J gene: TRBJ2-6
CDR3 protein: CASSFSRGSSGANVLTF
CDR3 DNA: TGTGCCAGCAGTTTCAGCAGGGGGTCCTCTGGGGCCAACGTCCTGACTTTC

D gene: TRBD1
V gene: TRBV12-3/TRBV12-4
clone size: -
J gene: TRBJ1-2
CDR3 protein: CASSSGTGRGYTF
CDR3 DNA: TGTGCCAGCAGTTCAGGGACAGGCCGTGGCTACACCTTC

D gene: -
V gene: TRBV28
clone size: -
J gene: TRBJ1-1
CDR3 protein: CAGGTGGGTEAFF
CDR3 DNA: TGTGCCGGCGGGACCGGGGGGGGCACTGAAGCTTTCTTT

D gene: -
V gene: TRBV6-1
clone size: -
J gene: TRBJ2-4
CDR3 protein: CASSESVGVYIQYF
CDR3 DNA: TGTGCCAGCAGTGAATCGGTGGGAGTGTACATTCAGTACTTC

D gene: TRBD2
V gene: TRBV9
clone size: -
J gene: TRBJ2-1
CDR3 protein: CASSVSLAGASGEQFF
CDR3 DNA: TGTGCCAGCAGCGTCTCTCTAGCGGGAGCTTCGGGGGAGCAGTTCTTC

D gene: TRBD1
V gene: TRBV11-1
clone size: -
J gene: TRBJ1-3
CDR3 protein: CASSQTGGTGNTIYF
CDR3 DNA: TGTGCCAGCAGCCAAACAGGGGGCACTGGAAACACCATATATTTT

D gene: TRBD2
V gene: TRBV11-2
clone size: -
J gene: TRBJ2-5
CDR3 protein: CASSATSGRGETQYF
CDR3 DNA: TGTGCCAGCAGCGCCACTAGCGGGAGAGGCGAGACCCAGTACTTC

D gene: -
V gene: TRBV7-9
clone size: -
J gene: TRBJ2-7
CDR3 protein: CASSLVGGGPYEQYF
CDR3 DNA: TGTGCCAGCAGCTTAGTAGGAGGGGGCCCCTACGAGCAGTACTTC